Described below is a single T cell receptor (beta chain) sequence and its context. This sample stems from a study of metastatic and nonmetastatic thyroid tumors. Across the study: The study looked at repertoires side by side in blood and in tumor or nodule tissue from malignant and benign thyroid patients.

The CDR3 loop spans 13 amino acids. CDR1 and CDR2 from the germline V gene are SEHNR and FQNEAQ (reference sequence). Trimming cost V 5 bases and J 2 bases; bases outside gene matches: 3. Thyroid surgery had not been preceded by any treatment in any patient. Using MiXCR, TCRdb reanalyzed the PCR reads. The sample comprises tens of thousands of clones, more than 20% of which are singletons, and under 45% rests with the top ten. This clonotype was sampled from a female donor with papillary thyroid cancer or a benign thyroid nodule (not recorded which). Some clones in this sample may be carry-over from other donors' samples. Source material: blood. V gene TRBV7-9 combines with J gene TRBJ2-7; 7 nucleotides agree with TRBD1. The CDR3 DNA sequence: TGTGCCAGCAGCAGGGGACAGACCTACGAGCAGTACTTC. It encodes CASSRGQTYEQYF.